The present T cell receptor (beta chain) was sequenced within a study of blood T cells in healthy people across ages. It was with a sample-barcoded 5' primer and a J-beta primer mix that a second PCR of about 7 to 12 cycles was run. Carrying 12 random nucleotides, a template-switch adaptor labeled each individual cDNA molecule. MiXCR, applied by TCRdb to the 5' RACE reads, yields one record per CDR3 protein. Of some 1.7 million distinct CDR3 sequences listed, about 28% are singletons. This CDR3 has 16 amino acids. Germline CDR1 and CDR2: MNHNS and SASEGT. The V end was cut by 2 bases, the J end by 6 bases, with 18 bases between.

The clonotype comes from a young woman in good health. This sequence joins TRBV6-1 and TRBJ2-3, with TRBD2 as a possible D gene (6 bases). Material: blood. The CDR3 nucleotides are TGTGCCAGCAGTGAAAGGGGCGGGGTATCCCCCGATACGCAGTATTTT. Residues: CASSERGGVSPDTQYF.